One and the same sample provided the 21 T cell receptor beta chains below, sequenced in a study of shared clonotypes between healthy human individuals. Libraries were prepared by immunoSEQ multiplex PCR; TCRdb keeps only in-frame clonotypes and omits some of them. The data hold some 2,500,000 clones, with roughly 93% observed a single time. Input material: naive CD4+ T cells from PBMCs. Described subset: CD45RA+ positively selected. All receptors come from a man aged 18 to 35 in good health. Some clones in this sample may be carry-over from other donors' samples.

This clone has just one count. The V and J genes are TRBV6-5 and TRBJ1-2, with TRBD1 matching 7 bases. J gave up 4 bases and V 5 bases, and 10 bases lay outside the gene matches. This CDR3 has 15 residues. Germline V gives CDR1 MNHEY, CDR2 SVGAGI. The CDR3 coding sequence is TGTGCCAGCAGTCCTAGACAGGGTTCCTTCTATGGCTACACCTTC. Residues: CASSPRQGSFYGYTF.

This clone appeared a single time. The gene calls are TRBV4-2 and TRBJ2-7; 7 bases agree with TRBD1. CDR3 length: 14 residues. From germline, CDR1 is LGHNA and CDR2 YNFKEQ. V lost 1 base and J lost 1; bases outside the gene matches: 1. CDR3 in amino acids: CASSQAGQSYEQYF. CDR3 coding DNA: TGTGCCAGCAGCCAAGCGGGACAGTCCTACGAGCAGTACTTC.

The rearrangement joins TRBV5-1 to TRBJ2-7; D not certain. CDR1 is SGHRS and CDR2 is YFSETQ in the germline V gene. With 5 bases removed from V and 6 bases from J, the gap between germline ends came to 3 bases. This CDR3 is built from 9 residues. The chain's CDR3 is CASRGEQYF. The CDR3 region has the DNA TGCGCCAGCAGGGGCGAGCAGTACTTC.

This clone has more than one count but fewer than ten. Other DNA variants within this sample encode the same CDR3. As DNA, the CDR3 is TGCAGCGTTGAAGGACAGACGAACACTGAAGCTTTCTTT. This translates into CSVEGQTNTEAFF. The V gene is TRBV29-1, the J gene TRBJ1-1, with TRBD1 as a possible D gene (5 bases). Germline values: CDR1 SQVTM, CDR2 ANQGSEA. The V and J ends lost 1 base and 1 base respectively, with 7 bases between them. CDR3 length equals 13 residues.

This rearrangement joins TRBV29-1 to TRBJ2-5, with D tentatively TRBD1 (6 bases). V lost 7 bases to trimming and J lost 2 bases, with 14 bases between them. Germline V gene sequence: CDR1 SQVTM, CDR2 ANQGSEA. The length of the CDR3 is 13 residues. The CDR3 loop is CSAYGTQQETQYF. In DNA form, the CDR3 reads TGCAGCGCCTACGGGACACAACAAGAGACCCAGTACTTC.

The chain recombines TRBV6-5 with TRBJ2-3; 7 bases agree with TRBD2. Germline trimming cut 6 bases from V and 5 bases from J; bases unmatched to any gene: 2. Germline V gene data show CDR1 as MNHEY and CDR2 as SVGAGI. The CDR3 contains 12 residues. The CDR3 sequence: CASRLAGDTQYF. The CDR3 nucleotides read TGTGCCAGCAGATTAGCGGGAGATACGCAGTATTTT.

This chain uses TRBV4-2 with TRBJ2-3; D remains ambiguous. There are 15 residues in the CDR3. Germline lookup yields CDR1 LGHNA and CDR2 YNFKEQ. V was trimmed by 3 bases and J by 3 bases, leaving 13 bases between them. The CDR3: CASSHGPDWTDTQYF. The CDR3 nucleotides read TGTGCCAGCAGCCACGGACCGGATTGGACAGATACGCAGTATTTT.

The chain links TRBV13 to TRBJ1-2; the D is unclear. Between the trimmed V and J ends, which lost 5 bases and 2 bases, there was a span of 12 bases. This CDR3 has 14 residues. Germline loops: CDR1 PRHDT, CDR2 FYEKMQ (reference sequence). The CDR3 reads CASSLQTGNYGYTF. As DNA, the CDR3 is TGTGCCAGCAGCCTCCAGACGGGAAACTATGGCTACACCTTC.

The table lists this clone with a count of one. The chain combines TRBV7-9 with TRBJ2-5; no definite D call. Trimming took off 5 bases at V and 4 bases at J, with 11 bases between the two ends. The germline V gene encodes CDR1 SEHNR and CDR2 FQNEAQ (reference sequence). The CDR3 contains 13 residues. This CDR3 reads CASSAARGETQYF. CDR3 DNA: TGTGCCAGCAGCGCAGCCAGAGGAGAGACCCAGTACTTC.

The V and J genes are TRBV5-1 and TRBJ2-5; D tentatively reads TRBD1 or TRBD2 (6 bases each). CDR3 size: 16 residues. Trimming removed 0 bases at V and 5 bases at J, with 17 bases between. CDR1 SGHRS and CDR2 YFSETQ come from the germline V gene. CDR3 in amino acids: CASSLAVTGTWETQYF. The CDR3 DNA reads as TGCGCCAGCAGCTTGGCCGTCACAGGGACTTGGGAGACCCAGTACTTC. The full variable domain, in which reference TRBV5-1 and TRBJ2-5 provide the parts outside the CDR3, is KAGVTQTPRYLIKTRGQQVTLSCSPISGHRSVSWYQQTPGQGLQFLFEYFSETQRNKGNFPGRFSGRQFSNSRSEMNVSTLELGDSALYLCASSLAVTGTWETQYFGPGTRLLVL.

The chain has TRBV2 and TRBJ2-1; D unresolved. This CDR3 is 15 amino acids long. Trimming stripped 4 bases from V and 1 base from J, with 11 bases between. Germline V gene sequence: CDR1 SNHLY, CDR2 FYNNEI. The CDR3 region has the DNA TGTGCCAGCAGTGTCGGTGAATTGTCCTACAATGAGCAGTTCTTC. Its protein product is CASSVGELSYNEQFF.

With regard to this clone: The sample contains more than one DNA sequence encoding this CDR3. This rearrangement joins TRBV19 to TRBJ2-2; D might be TRBD1 or TRBD2, each matching 5 bases. The CDR3 sequence is 15 residues long. Germline V gene sequence: CDR1 LNHDA, CDR2 SQIVND (reference sequence). Trimming removed 5 bases at V and 0 bases at J, with 10 bases between. The CDR3 reads CASSWGRANTGELFF. In nucleotides, the CDR3 is TGTGCCAGTAGTTGGGGGAGAGCGAACACCGGGGAGCTGTTTTTT.

Remarks on this clone: Other DNA sequences in the sample encode the same CDR3. The J gene is TRBJ2-3, the V gene TRBV7-9; possibly TRBD2 for D (6 bases). The CDR3 loop spans 14 amino acids. CDR1 is SEHNR, CDR2 FQNEAQ, per germline (reference sequence). V was trimmed by 1 base and J by 4 bases, leaving 9 bases between them. The CDR3 loop is CASSLGSGADTQYF. The CDR3 DNA is TGTGCCAGCAGCTTAGGGTCGGGGGCAGATACGCAGTATTTT. Based on the CDR3 plus reference TRBV7-9 and TRBJ2-3, the full variable domain is DTGVSQNPRHKITKRGQNVTFRCDPISEHNRLYWYRQTLGQGPEFLTYFQNEAQLEKSRLLSDRFSAERPKGSFSTLEIQRTEQGDSAMYLCASSLGSGADTQYFGPGTRLTVL.

The CDR3 DNA reads TGTGCCAGCAGTTCGTGGAAGGAGAACACCATATATTTT. It is translated as CASSSWKENTIYF. The chain has TRBV28 and TRBJ1-3, with no clear D. Germline CDR1 MDHEN, CDR2 SYDVKM. This CDR3 is built from 13 residues. Trimming left V 4 bases short and J 7 bases short, with 11 bases between.

DNA for the CDR3: TGTGCCAGCAGCTTAGGGCTGACGCCGAGCTCCTACAATGAGCAGTTCTTC. The encoded protein is CASSLGLTPSSYNEQFF. The chain couples TRBV7-9 to TRBJ2-1, with D unclear. The V gene lost 1 base and the J gene lost 0 bases, with 13 bases spanning the gap. The CDR3 is 17 amino acids. Germline V gene lookup returns CDR1 SEHNR and CDR2 FQNEAQ (reference sequence).

The chain uses TRBV6-5 and TRBJ2-5; 8 nucleotides align to TRBD2. The J call may be in error: the DNA end matches TRBJ2-7 better. There are 15 residues in the CDR3. Germline V gene data show CDR1 as MNHEY and CDR2 as SVGAGI. CDR3 coding DNA: TGTGCCAGCACCCCCGTCGGGGGCGGGGGGTACGAGCAGTACTTC. It specifies CASTPVGGGGYEQYF.

The chain has TRBV7-9 and TRBJ1-3; weak D call: TRBD1 (6 bases). Per the germline V gene, CDR1 is SEHNR and CDR2 is FQNEAQ (reference sequence). Trimming cost V 2 bases and J 4 bases, with 15 bases left between them. There are 16 residues in the CDR3. CDR3 sequence: CASSLRDKQGGNTIYF. CDR3 nucleotide sequence: TGTGCCAGCAGCTTACGGGACAAGCAAGGAGGAAACACCATATATTTT.

V and J are TRBV14 and TRBJ2-1; D is undetermined. With 3 bases removed from V and 7 bases from J, the gap between germline ends came to 7 bases. The CDR3 runs 12 residues. CDR1 SGHDN and CDR2 FVKESK come from the germline V gene. CDR3 protein: CASSQSGNEQFF. CDR3 DNA sequence: TGTGCCAGCAGCCAGTCTGGGAATGAGCAGTTCTTC. The variable domain in full, completed from reference TRBV14 and TRBJ2-1, reads EAGVTQFPSHSVIEKGQTVTLRCDPISGHDNLYWYRRVMGKEIKFLLHFVKESKQDESGMPNNRFLAERTGGTYSTLKVQPAELEDSGVYFCASSQSGNEQFFGPGTRLTVL.

The rearrangement joins TRBV25-1 to TRBJ2-2; D remains unclear. The V end was cut by 5 bases, the J end by 2 bases, with 3 bases between. The CDR3 runs 12 residues. Germline CDR1 reads MGHDK; CDR2 reads SYGVNS. CDR3 sequence: CASSINTGELFF. DNA of the CDR3: TGTGCCAGCAGTATAAACACCGGGGAGCTGTTTTTT.

The chain is built from TRBV6-5 and TRBJ2-7; D is tentatively TRBD1 or TRBD2 (5 bases each). Trimming cost V 7 bases and J 7 bases, with 11 bases left between them. The CDR3 has 11 amino acids. Germline loops: CDR1 MNHEY, CDR2 SVGAGI. Written as DNA, the CDR3 is TGTGCCAGCACCCGGGACCGGGAGCAGTACTTC. This gives the protein CASTRDREQYF.

The genes are TRBV28 and TRBJ2-2; 8 bases align to TRBD1. The ends lost 5 bases at V and 7 bases at J; junction bases unmatched: 6. Germline-derived CDR1 and CDR2 are MDHEN and SYDVKM. The CDR3 covers 14 residues. This CDR3 is CASSPGGLGGELFF. CDR3 DNA sequence: TGTGCCAGCAGTCCAGGGGGCTTGGGCGGGGAGCTGTTTTTT. Combining the CDR3 with reference TRBV28 and TRBJ2-2 gives the whole variable domain DVKVTQSSRYLVKRTGEKVFLECVQDMDHENMFWYRQDPGLGLRLIYFSYDVKMKEKGDIPEGYSVSREKKERFSLILESASTNQTSMYLCASSPGGLGGELFFGEGSRLTVL.